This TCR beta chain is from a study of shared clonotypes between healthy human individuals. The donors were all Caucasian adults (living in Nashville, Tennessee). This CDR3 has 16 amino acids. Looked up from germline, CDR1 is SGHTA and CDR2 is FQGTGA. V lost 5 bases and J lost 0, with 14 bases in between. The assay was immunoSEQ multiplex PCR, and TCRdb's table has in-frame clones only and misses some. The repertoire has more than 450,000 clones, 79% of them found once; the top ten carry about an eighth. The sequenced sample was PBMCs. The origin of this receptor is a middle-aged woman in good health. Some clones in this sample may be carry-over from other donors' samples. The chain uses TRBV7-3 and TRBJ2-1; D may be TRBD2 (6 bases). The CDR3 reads CASSPYFGSSYNEQFF. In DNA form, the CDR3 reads TGTGCCAGCAGCCCCTATTTCGGGAGCTCCTACAATGAGCAGTTCTTC. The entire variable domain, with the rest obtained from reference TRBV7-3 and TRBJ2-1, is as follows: GAGVSQTPSNKVTEKGKYVELRCDPISGHTALYWYRQSLGQGPEFLIYFQGTGAADDSGLPNDRFFAVRPEGSVSTLKIQRTERGDSAVYLCASSPYFGSSYNEQFFGPGTRLTVL.